This TCR beta chain was sequenced in a study of cytomegalovirus exposure and HLA in healthy donors. Study findings and constraints: Data from an earlier analysis indicated that most TCR beta V segments were productive either about 87% or about 30% of the time. The investigators catalogued 164 TCR beta chains as cytomegalovirus-associated. Rare TCR sequences dominated, though some public TCRs recurred in many donors.

CDR1 is SGDLS and CDR2 is YYNGEE in the germline V gene. The length of the CDR3 is 17 residues. With 0 bases clipped from V and 6 bases from J, the junction kept 10 bases outside the gene matches. The PCR had 60 Vbeta and 13 Jbeta primers. Authors' processing steps: A follow-up analysis tallied about 80 million unique TCR beta chains, approximately 10 million shared. Libraries were prepared by immunoSEQ multiplex PCR; TCRdb keeps only in-frame clonotypes and omits some of them. V and J calls and clone size are copied from that table; D and trimming were computed from the DNA. This table has some 200,000 clones, 9.5% appearing once. On this clone itself: Its antigen is as yet unknown.

The chain combines TRBV9 with TRBJ2-4; 9 nucleotides match TRBD2. The clonotype was recovered from a woman between 25 and 40 years old in good health and CMV-seropositive. The sequenced material came from PBMCs. CDR3 in amino acids: CASSVELAGFTANIQYF. For the CDR3, the DNA is TGTGCCAGCAGCGTAGAACTAGCGGGTTTCACGGCAAACATTCAGTACTTC.